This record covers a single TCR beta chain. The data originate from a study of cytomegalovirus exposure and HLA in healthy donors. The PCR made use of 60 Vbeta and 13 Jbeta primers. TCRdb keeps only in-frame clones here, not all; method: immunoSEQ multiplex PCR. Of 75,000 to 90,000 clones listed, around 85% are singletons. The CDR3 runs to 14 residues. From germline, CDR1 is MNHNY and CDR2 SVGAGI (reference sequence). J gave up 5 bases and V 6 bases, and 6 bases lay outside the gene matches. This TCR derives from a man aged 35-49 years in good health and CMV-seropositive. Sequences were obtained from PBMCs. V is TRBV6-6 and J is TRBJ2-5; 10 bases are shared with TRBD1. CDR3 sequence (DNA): TGTGCCAGCAGGCCCGGGACAGGGGCCGAGACCCAGTACTTC. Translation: CASRPGTGAETQYF.